Listed below are T cell receptor beta chains from one sample, sequenced in a study of shared clonotypes between healthy human individuals. TCRdb's table, derived via immunoSEQ multiplex PCR, lists solely in-frame clones and lacks some. Of approximately 1,500,000 clones listed, approximately 97% are singletons. What was sequenced was naive CD4+ T cells sorted from blood. These receptors came from a man aged 25-45 years in good health. The CDR3 runs from the conserved cysteine through the conserved F or W. D genes are given only for firm matches. Size is stated for part of the rows, as once, few or many counts, or as a class when the clone is expanded.

NA,TRBV29-1,TRBJ2-7,12,TRBD2,CSALAGAYEQYF,TGCAGCGCCCTAGCGGGGGCCTACGAGCAGTACTTC
NA,TRBV7-3,TRBJ2-5,14,NA,CASSLDGGSETQYF,TGTGCCAGCAGCTTAGATGGGGGCTCAGAGACCCAGTACTTC
NA,TRBV5-1,TRBJ2-7,15,NA,CASSLGRGLGREQYF,TGCGCCAGCAGCTTGGGCAGGGGCCTGGGTAGAGAGCAGTACTTC
NA,TRBV18,TRBJ2-1,17,TRBD2,CASSPLRLAGSANEQFF,TGTGCCAGCTCACCCCTACGCCTAGCGGGATCTGCCAATGAGCAGTTCTTC
NA,TRBV7-2,TRBJ2-1,13,NA,CASGEGVYNEQFF,TGTGCCAGCGGCGAAGGGGTATACAATGAGCAGTTCTTC
NA,TRBV5-4,TRBJ2-1,13,NA,CASSPGHEYEQFF,TGTGCCAGCAGCCCAGGACACGAATATGAGCAGTTCTTC
NA,TRBV5-4,TRBJ2-1,12,NA,CASSFPADEQFF,TGTGCCAGCAGCTTCCCGGCGGATGAGCAGTTCTTC
NA,TRBV9,TRBJ2-1,16,NA,CASSVAGLGLDNEQFF,TGTGCCAGCAGCGTAGCTGGGCTGGGATTGGACAATGAGCAGTTCTTC
NA,TRBV9,TRBJ2-5,16,TRBD1,CASSVNPGTARETQYF,TGTGCCAGCAGCGTAAACCCCGGGACAGCCAGGGAGACCCAGTACTTC
once,TRBV28,TRBJ1-5,17,NA,CASSLREGFGSNQPQHF,TGTGCCAGCAGTTTAAGAGAAGGGTTTGGTAGCAATCAGCCCCAGCATTTT
NA,TRBV27,TRBJ2-7,13,NA,CASSQGVTYEQYF,TGTGCCAGCAGTCAGGGAGTTACCTACGAGCAGTACTTC
NA,TRBV5-4,TRBJ2-1,19,TRBD1,CASSPGQGGIGSAYNEQFF,TGTGCCAGCAGTCCCGGACAGGGGGGGATCGGGAGTGCCTACAATGAGCAGTTCTTC